A selection of T cell receptor beta chains follows, all from one sample in a study of cytomegalovirus exposure and HLA in healthy donors. Only in-frame clones appear in the TCRdb table, and some are missing; sequencing was by immunoSEQ multiplex PCR. This sample has approximately 110,000 clones, with more than 75% found just once. The sample was PBMCs. The origin of the receptors is a woman aged 60-75 years in good health and CMV-seropositive. The conserved cysteine and the conserved F or W are not part of the CDR3 here. The D gene is left open where the match is weak.

J gene: TRBJ2-6
V gene: TRBV4-1
D gene: TRBD2
CDR3 protein: ASRRESGRLSGANVLT

J gene: TRBJ1-1
V gene: TRBV11-2
D gene: -
CDR3 protein: ASSLLGGENTEAF

J gene: TRBJ2-5
V gene: TRBV7-9
D gene: -
CDR3 protein: ASSLVRWQAQETQY

J gene: TRBJ1-1
V gene: TRBV27
D gene: -
CDR3 protein: ASRPTRYLHTEAF

J gene: TRBJ1-1
V gene: TRBV5-4
D gene: -
CDR3 protein: ASSLGGRIFSSNTEAF

J gene: TRBJ2-7
V gene: TRBV6-5
D gene: TRBD1
CDR3 protein: ASKTGSYEQY

J gene: TRBJ2-3
V gene: TRBV27
D gene: -
CDR3 protein: ASALSLDTQY

J gene: TRBJ2-3
V gene: TRBV19
D gene: -
CDR3 protein: ASRPRGSDTQY

J gene: TRBJ1-4
V gene: TRBV28
D gene: TRBD1
CDR3 protein: ASSAQTGGREKLF

J gene: TRBJ1-1
V gene: TRBV15
D gene: TRBD1
CDR3 protein: ATIKDRTNTEAF

J gene: TRBJ1-1
V gene: TRBV7-2
D gene: -
CDR3 protein: ASKQSTEAF

J gene: TRBJ2-1
V gene: TRBV11-1
D gene: -
CDR3 protein: ASSSGGRIAYNEQF

J gene: TRBJ1-3
V gene: TRBV18
D gene: TRBD1
CDR3 protein: ASSPYNDRGGNTIY

J gene: TRBJ2-7
V gene: TRBV28
D gene: TRBD2
CDR3 protein: ASSLGTTKIDEQY

J gene: TRBJ2-3
V gene: TRBV4-1
D gene: -
CDR3 protein: ASSYGGQVGGDTQY

J gene: TRBJ1-2
V gene: TRBV7-3
D gene: TRBD1
CDR3 protein: ASSPQQGSGYGYT

J gene: TRBJ2-1
V gene: TRBV6-1
D gene: TRBD2
CDR3 protein: ASSDWREGYNEQF

J gene: TRBJ1-2
V gene: TRBV27
D gene: -
CDR3 protein: ASSLRGTNYGYT

J gene: -
V gene: TRBV21-1
D gene: -
CDR3 protein: ASSKVSLAGFYEQY

J gene: TRBJ2-7
V gene: TRBV2
D gene: -
CDR3 protein: ASVQEAYEQY

J gene: TRBJ2-3
V gene: TRBV25-1
D gene: -
CDR3 protein: ASSEYDGVITDTQY

J gene: TRBJ2-7
V gene: TRBV6-1
D gene: TRBD1
CDR3 protein: ASLTTGQGAREQY

J gene: TRBJ1-6
V gene: TRBV19
D gene: TRBD1
CDR3 protein: ASTPSQGFNSPLH

J gene: TRBJ1-1
V gene: TRBV7-3
D gene: TRBD1
CDR3 protein: ASSLFGTGGFGTEAF

J gene: TRBJ1-3
V gene: TRBV7-9
D gene: -
CDR3 protein: ASSLGQGNTIY

J gene: TRBJ2-7
V gene: TRBV5-1
D gene: TRBD2
CDR3 protein: ASSLGLSSGTSSYEQY

J gene: TRBJ2-7
V gene: TRBV14
D gene: TRBD1
CDR3 protein: ASSPETGRHEQY

J gene: TRBJ1-1
V gene: TRBV4-3
D gene: -
CDR3 protein: ASSPQRDTEAF

J gene: TRBJ2-1
V gene: TRBV4-1
D gene: -
CDR3 protein: ASSQEPAVVYNEQF

J gene: TRBJ2-7
V gene: TRBV30
D gene: TRBD2
CDR3 protein: AWSRKAGSEQY

J gene: TRBJ2-7
V gene: TRBV29-1
D gene: -
CDR3 protein: SVESSRVGHYEQY

J gene: TRBJ1-5
V gene: TRBV6-5
D gene: TRBD1
CDR3 protein: ASSPTGGANQPQH

J gene: TRBJ1-1
V gene: TRBV5-1
D gene: -
CDR3 protein: ASSLWGGGLNTEAF

J gene: TRBJ1-2
V gene: TRBV6-5
D gene: TRBD1
CDR3 protein: ASSYSTTGNGYT

J gene: TRBJ2-2
V gene: TRBV2
D gene: TRBD2
CDR3 protein: ASNDGGANTGELF

J gene: TRBJ1-5
V gene: TRBV27
D gene: -
CDR3 protein: ASSLKDSRDPQH

J gene: TRBJ1-1
V gene: TRBV5-6
D gene: -
CDR3 protein: ASIQGRDAEAF

J gene: TRBJ1-5
V gene: TRBV19
D gene: TRBD1
CDR3 protein: ASSATSGTGVSQPQH

J gene: TRBJ1-4
V gene: TRBV5-1
D gene: -
CDR3 protein: ASSLGVSGEKLF

J gene: -
V gene: TRBV4-1
D gene: -
CDR3 protein: ASSQDVDPPGRTYYEQY

J gene: TRBJ2-7
V gene: TRBV6-5
D gene: -
CDR3 protein: ASSYGAGTYEQY

J gene: TRBJ1-1
V gene: TRBV5-1
D gene: -
CDR3 protein: ASSIPGVPEAF

J gene: TRBJ2-2
V gene: TRBV27
D gene: TRBD1
CDR3 protein: ASRGTGAGGSGELF

J gene: TRBJ2-7
V gene: TRBV4-2
D gene: -
CDR3 protein: ASSQEWLAINEQY

J gene: TRBJ2-2
V gene: TRBV5-1
D gene: TRBD1
CDR3 protein: ASSLAPTGTGGHGELF

J gene: TRBJ1-5
V gene: TRBV5-3
D gene: -
CDR3 protein: ARSCTGHYSNQPQH

J gene: TRBJ1-2
V gene: TRBV7-8
D gene: -
CDR3 protein: ASSLETGLAYGYT

J gene: TRBJ1-3
V gene: TRBV11-1
D gene: -
CDR3 protein: ASSNWATGNTIY

J gene: TRBJ2-4
V gene: TRBV27
D gene: -
CDR3 protein: ASSSAVLAKNIQY

J gene: TRBJ2-2
V gene: TRBV4-1
D gene: TRBD1
CDR3 protein: ASSQPTGTGELF

J gene: TRBJ2-5
V gene: TRBV18
D gene: -
CDR3 protein: ASSPRMDSQGETQY

J gene: TRBJ1-5
V gene: TRBV19
D gene: -
CDR3 protein: ASSILGAGQPQH

J gene: TRBJ1-3
V gene: TRBV18
D gene: -
CDR3 protein: ASSPGRGTNTIY

J gene: TRBJ2-1
V gene: TRBV30
D gene: TRBD2
CDR3 protein: AWRSALPLRLAGVHEQF